The clone carrying this T cell receptor (beta chain) was picked up a small number of times. Antigen specificity is unknown. Any patient presenting with uncontrolled infection, other autoimmune disease, pregnancy or lactation was left out. Diagnosis relied on clinical symptoms, serum thyroxine and TRAb, thyroid ultrasound and orbital computed tomography. This specimen comes from a study of T cells in Graves' hyperthyroidism and ophthalmopathy. CDR3 size: 17 residues. Trimming removed 1 base from V and 13 bases from J; junction bases left unmatched: 13. From germline, CDR1 is SGHTA and CDR2 FQGTGA. Amplified TCR beta CDR3 regions came from RNA transcripts. Carried out on the TCR CDR3, a first-round RT-PCR used the HTBI primer set. A single record per CDR3 protein comes from TCRdb applying MiXCR to the multiplex PCR reads. This sample has a few hundred thousand distinct CDR3 sequences; around a fifth occur once, and the top ten carry about 49%.

The study's findings and limits: Ophthalmopathy could be told apart from stable hyperthyroidism with a 13 V-J model.

This TCR derives from a woman aged 70-85 years with Graves' ophthalmopathy. The sequenced material came from blood. The V call is TRBV7-3, the J call TRBJ2-1; TRBD2 agrees at 13 bases. CDR3 region: CASSLNPITSGRVRQFF. For the CDR3, the DNA is TGTGCCAGCAGCTTAAACCCGATTACTAGCGGGAGGGTTCGTCAGTTCTTC.